Following are 26 T cell receptor beta chains from one sample sequenced in a study of CD8+ T cells in alopecia areata. RNA, once extracted, was reverse transcribed into cDNA for use as the sequencing template. Repertoires were generated with immunoSEQ multiplex PCR, while TCRdb's copy carries only in-frame clones and drops some. This sample has some 200,000 clones, with 50% to 60% found just once. The treatment: oral pan-JAK inhibitor, 5-10 mg twice daily. Sequenced here: CD4+ T cells sorted from blood, sampled at week 4, from a patient treated with tofacitinib. These receptors all stem from a human donor with alopecia areata.

This clone was found a few times. The J gene is TRBJ1-1, the V gene TRBV4-3, with D tentatively TRBD1 (6 bases). Per germline, CDR1 LGHNA and CDR2 YSLEER. The CDR3 covers 17 residues. The V end lost 0 bases, the J end lost 10 bases, and 24 bases lay between the germline ends. The CDR3 protein is CASSQDPHNGGGALAFF. The CDR3 DNA sequence: TGCGCCAGCAGCCAAGACCCCCACAACGGTGGGGGGGCTTTAGCTTTCTTT.

V gene TRBV5-1 combines with J gene TRBJ1-4; 10 nucleotides line up with TRBD1. CDR1 and CDR2 from the germline V gene are SGHRS and YFSETQ. With 7 bases clipped from V and 4 bases from J, the junction kept 4 bases outside the gene matches. The CDR3 extends over 14 amino acids. CDR3 amino acids: CASGDRGDNEKLFF. CDR3 DNA: TGCGCCAGCGGGGACAGGGGCGATAATGAAAAACTGTTTTTT. The whole variable domain, remainder taken from reference TRBV5-1 and TRBJ1-4, is KAGVTQTPRYLIKTRGQQVTLSCSPISGHRSVSWYQQTPGQGLQFLFEYFSETQRNKGNFPGRFSGRQFSNSRSEMNVSTLELGDSALYLCASGDRGDNEKLFFGSGTQLSVL.

The chain joins TRBV29-1 to TRBJ2-1; no clear D. Trimming cost V 6 bases and J 2 bases, with 11 bases left between them. Germline CDR1 is SQVTM and CDR2 is ANQGSEA. The CDR3 length is 13 residues. The CDR3 sequence: CSVATDTYNEQFF. CDR3 coding DNA: TGCAGCGTAGCGACCGACACCTACAATGAGCAGTTCTTC.

This clone has more than one count but fewer than ten. The gene calls are TRBV29-1 and TRBJ2-6, with D uncertain. The germline V and J ends were trimmed by 4 bases and 0 bases, with 7 bases remaining between them. Germline-derived CDR1 and CDR2 are SQVTM and ANQGSEA. This CDR3 spans 14 amino acids. The CDR3 loop is CSVGAHSGANVLTF. The CDR3 DNA sequence: TGCAGCGTTGGGGCTCACTCTGGGGCCAACGTCCTGACTTTC.

This clone turned up a few times. The J gene is TRBJ1-2, the V gene TRBV4-1; 7 bases fit TRBD1. V shed 0 bases and J 6 bases; nucleotides not matched to a gene: 1. The CDR3 runs to 13 residues. Germline V gene sequence: CDR1 MGHRA, CDR2 YSYEKL. This chain's CDR3 is CASSQEQGNGYTF. The DNA of the CDR3 is TGCGCCAGCAGCCAAGAACAGGGGAATGGCTACACCTTC.

The chain carries TRBV7-8 and TRBJ2-7; perhaps TRBD1 as D (6 bases). V lost 5 bases and J 3 bases, leaving 20 bases between the germline ends. The CDR3 contains 16 residues. Per the germline V gene, CDR1 is SGHVS and CDR2 is FQNEAQ. The CDR3 DNA reads as TGTGCCAGCAGCGCCTTCGAAAGTTGGACAGACTACGAGCAGTACTTC. It is translated as CASSAFESWTDYEQYF.

V usage is TRBV21-1 and J usage is TRBJ1-5; TRBD1 was called by the table and not checked on the DNA. TRBV21-1 is shown as a pseudogene. The CDR3 runs 15 residues. In nucleotides, the CDR3 is TGTGCCAGCAGCAAATACCGGACAGTCAATCAGCCCCAGCATTTT. Protein: CASSKYRTVNQPQHF.

This chain connects TRBV30 to TRBJ2-1, with D maybe TRBD1 (5 bases). CDR1 is GTSNPN and CDR2 is SVGIG in the germline V gene (reference sequence). Trimming removed 4 bases at V and 8 bases at J, with 12 bases between. This CDR3 spans 12 amino acids. CDR3 residues: CAWTLGRDEQFF. Written as DNA, the CDR3 is TGTGCCTGGACCCTCGGCAGGGATGAGCAGTTCTTC.

This clone was seen just once. The chain is built from TRBV30 and TRBJ1-1; D is unresolved. CDR1 is GTSNPN and CDR2 is SVGIG in the germline V gene (reference sequence). V lost 0 bases and J 7 bases, leaving 12 bases between the germline ends. The CDR3 contains 13 residues. CDR3 protein: CAWSVDGRREAFF. The CDR3 DNA reads TGTGCCTGGAGTGTAGACGGGCGCCGTGAAGCTTTCTTT.

The chain links TRBV4-3 to TRBJ2-3; perhaps TRBD2 as D (6 bases). The CDR3 is made up of 16 amino acids. V was shortened by 0 bases and J by 2 bases, with 12 bases between the two germline ends. Germline assignment: CDR1 LGHNA and CDR2 YSLEER. This CDR3 is CASSQEGGAHTDTQYF. The CDR3 DNA is TGCGCCAGCAGCCAAGAAGGAGGGGCTCACACAGATACGCAGTATTTT.

This sequence joins TRBV29-1 and TRBJ1-1, with a possible D match to TRBD1 (5 bases). The germline V and J ends were trimmed by 6 bases and 4 bases, with 15 bases remaining between them. The CDR3 loop spans 13 amino acids. Germline loops: CDR1 SQVTM, CDR2 ANQGSEA. CDR3: CSVDVSGGTEAFF. The CDR3 DNA reads as TGCAGCGTCGACGTCTCGGGGGGCACTGAAGCTTTCTTT. Combining the CDR3 with reference TRBV29-1 and TRBJ1-1 gives the whole variable domain SAVISQKPSRDICQRGTSLTIQCQVDSQVTMMFWYRQQPGQSLTLIATANQGSEATYESGFVIDKFPISRPNLTFSTLTVSNMSPEDSSIYLCSVDVSGGTEAFFGQGTRLTVV.

The J gene is TRBJ2-4, the V gene TRBV28; D is possibly TRBD1 (6 bases). The V gene lost 4 bases and the J gene lost 1 base, with 11 bases spanning the gap. There are 15 residues in the CDR3. The germline V gene encodes CDR1 MDHEN and CDR2 SYDVKM. The CDR3 DNA is TGTGCCAGCAGTTCTACAGGGTTTGCCAAAAACATTCAGTACTTC. Protein product: CASSSTGFAKNIQYF.

V usage is TRBV7-3 and J usage is TRBJ2-3, with D perhaps being TRBD1 or TRBD2 (5 bases each). CDR1 SGHTA and CDR2 FQGTGA come from the germline V gene. This CDR3 contains 14 residues. The V end was cut by 3 bases, the J end by 0 bases, with 7 bases between. CDR3 loop: CASSLGTSTDTQYF. The CDR3, as DNA: TGTGCCAGCAGCTTGGGGACCAGCACAGATACGCAGTATTTT.

V and J are TRBV5-4 and TRBJ2-5; a possible D gene is TRBD1 (5 bases). The CDR3 totals 13 residues. CDR1 and CDR2 (germline): SGHNT, YYREEE (reference sequence). Trimming cost V 1 base and J 4 bases, with 8 bases left between them. The CDR3 DNA is TGTGCCAGCAGCTTGCAGGGTCCAGAGACCCAGTACTTC. Its protein is CASSLQGPETQYF.

This chain connects TRBV7-2 to TRBJ2-3, with D possibly being TRBD1 (5 bases). CDR3 length equals 15 residues. V lost 2 bases and J 1 base, leaving 10 bases between the germline ends. Germline V gene data show CDR1 as SGHTA and CDR2 as FQGNSA. The CDR3, as DNA: TGTGCCAGCAGCTTACAGGGCAGGGGCACAGATACGCAGTATTTT. Translation gives CASSLQGRGTDTQYF.

In this sample, this clone turned up once. The chain combines TRBV6-6 with TRBJ2-7; the D gene is possibly TRBD1 (5 bases). This CDR3 has 16 amino acids. Germline lookup yields CDR1 MNHNY and CDR2 SVGAGI (reference sequence). V lost 6 bases to trimming and J lost 0 bases, with 18 bases between them. The CDR3 sequence: CASRETKTRGSYEQYF. CDR3 DNA: TGTGCCAGCAGGGAAACCAAAACAAGGGGCTCCTACGAGCAGTACTTC.

The rearrangement uses TRBV29-1 and TRBJ2-2; maybe TRBD2 (6 bases). CDR1 and CDR2 from the germline V gene are SQVTM and ANQGSEA. Trimming cost V 6 bases and J 4 bases, with 9 bases left between them. This CDR3 is built from 12 residues. Written as DNA, the CDR3 is TGCAGCGTCACCGGGAGCACCGGGGAGCTGTTTTTT. Translating gives CSVTGSTGELFF.

J is TRBJ1-5 and V is TRBV7-9; 7 nucleotides match TRBD1. This CDR3 region has 15 residues. J was trimmed by 5 bases and V by 2 bases; bases with no gene match: 6. Germline CDR1 and CDR2: SEHNR and FQNEAQ (reference sequence). CDR3: CASSLQGDGYQPQHF. In nucleotides, the CDR3 is TGTGCCAGCAGCTTACAGGGGGATGGGTATCAGCCCCAGCATTTT.

There are a few counts of this clone. In DNA, the CDR3 is TGTGCCATCAGTGGGGGCAGAGTGCTGTTTTTT. This translates into CAISGGRVLFF. The chain uses TRBV10-3 and TRBJ2-2, with D possibly TRBD1 on 5 matching bases. The CDR3 contains 11 residues. Germline V gene data show CDR1 as ENHRY and CDR2 as SYGVKD. Between the trimmed V and J ends, which lost 4 bases and 13 bases, there was a span of 10 bases.

The chain recombines TRBV30 with TRBJ2-6; D unclear. Germline values: CDR1 GTSNPN, CDR2 SVGIG (reference sequence). The CDR3 covers 14 residues. Trimming cost V 3 bases and J 0 bases, with 6 bases left between them. CDR3: CAWRADSGANVLTF. The CDR3, as DNA: TGTGCCTGGAGGGCCGACTCTGGGGCCAACGTCCTGACTTTC.

This clone was picked up one time. This rearrangement joins TRBV7-6 to TRBJ2-3; D tentatively fits TRBD1 or TRBD2 (6 bases each). The V gene's germline CDR1 is SGHVS and CDR2 FNYEAQ. Trimming left V 5 bases short and J 4 bases short, with 16 bases between. CDR3 length: 15 residues. CDR3 sequence (DNA): TGTGCCAGCAGCCCCTCCGGGGGCGGGGCAGATACGCAGTATTTT. The encoded protein is CASSPSGGGADTQYF.

The chain joins TRBV29-1 to TRBJ1-2; possible D gene TRBD1, 6 bases. Germline V CDR1 and CDR2: SQVTM, ANQGSEA. Trimming pared 5 bases from V and 8 bases from J, leaving 18 bases between. This CDR3 has 13 amino acids. CDR3 sequence reads: CSVLVGGSLGYTF. In DNA, the CDR3 is TGCAGCGTTCTAGTAGGGGGTTCATTGGGCTACACCTTC.

In this sample, this clone turned up a few times. The junction shows a germline mismatch at one end, possibly a read error. The chain joins TRBV7-7 to TRBJ2-1, with a possible D match to TRBD2 (5 bases). The germline V gene encodes CDR1 SSHAT and CDR2 FNYEAQ (reference sequence). This CDR3 is built from 15 residues. The CDR3 spells CASSLQPGDYNEQFF. CDR3 nucleotide sequence: TGTGCTAGCAGCTTACAGCCCGGGGACTACAATGAGCAGTTCTTC.

The chain is built from TRBV29-1 and TRBJ2-3; no clear D gene. Germline V gene sequence: CDR1 SQVTM, CDR2 ANQGSEA. The CDR3 spans 12 residues. V lost 7 bases to trimming and J lost 0 bases, with 8 bases between them. The CDR3, as DNA: TGCAGCGCCACTCCTAGCACAGATACGCAGTATTTT. This encodes CSATPSTDTQYF.

The genes are TRBV2 and TRBJ1-6; 12 bases fit TRBD1. Germline V gene sequence: CDR1 SNHLY, CDR2 FYNNEI. After removal of 7 bases from V and 10 bases from J, the junction contained 14 bases not matched to a gene. This CDR3 comprises 17 residues. The chain's CDR3 is CASTKGGTGGEGSPLHF. CDR3 DNA sequence: TGTGCCAGCACCAAAGGGGGGACAGGGGGCGAAGGGTCACCCCTCCACTTT.

The rearrangement joins TRBV27 to TRBJ2-7; 7 nucleotides agree with TRBD2. Germline V gene data show CDR1 as MNHEY and CDR2 as SMNVEV (reference sequence). There are 15 residues in the CDR3. The J segment lost 2 bases and the V segment lost 0 bases, leaving 4 bases of the junction unmatched. The CDR3 nucleotides are TGTGCCAGCAGTTTATCGGCCGGACTAGCCTACGAGCAGTACTTC. This sequence encodes CASSLSAGLAYEQYF.